The 10 T cell receptor beta chains below come from one sample, sequenced in a study of technical replicates of blood from a few donors (dated by TCRdb to the late 2010s). Library preparation was by the immunoSEQ multiplex PCR assay. Sourced from immuneACCESS, this table was stored by TCRdb with only in-frame sequences that have V and J called. A share of the clones is absent; for the studies checked, an unresolved V gene accounts for under half, and the remainder has no known explanation. The sample contains about 98,000 clones, almost 96% of them found a single time. Of the sample, 0.23% is held by the ten largest clones. Sequenced input: T cells isolated from PBMCs. The receptor source for this set is a human donor in good health.

The V gene is TRBV11-2, the J gene TRBJ1-1; the match to TRBD1 covers 7 bases. J lost 8 bases, V lost 5 bases, and 11 bases had no gene match. CDR1 and CDR2 (germline): SGHAT, FQNNGV. This CDR3 has 14 residues. CDR3 bases: TGTGCCAGCAGCACGGGAATTCCGGGACAGGAAGCTTTCTTT. Translating gives CASSTGIPGQEAFF.

The chain employs TRBV5-6 and TRBJ2-7, with a weak D call TRBD1 (5 bases). CDR1 SGHDT and CDR2 YYEEEE come from the germline V gene. Trimming left V 2 bases short and J 2 bases short, with 14 bases between. The CDR3 runs to 15 residues. CDR3 sequence: CASSFPATATYEQYF. CDR3 DNA sequence: TGTGCCAGCAGCTTTCCAGCGACAGCAACCTACGAGCAGTACTTC.

This clone showed up just a few times. The chain couples TRBV6-1 to TRBJ2-7; D might be TRBD2 (7 bases). Trimming left V 8 bases short and J 4 bases short, with 18 bases between. This CDR3 has 14 residues. Looked up from germline, CDR1 is MNHNS and CDR2 is SASEGT. The CDR3 DNA is TGTGCCAGCGCGGGGGCAGGGGCATTATACGAGCAGTACTTC. Translation: CASAGAGALYEQYF.

The chain couples TRBV27 to TRBJ2-6; TRBD1 aligns across 12 bases. This CDR3 comprises 18 residues. Trimming took 3 bases from V and 0 from J; bases not matched to a gene: 3. The germline CDR1 and CDR2 sequences are MNHEY and SMNVEV (reference sequence). The CDR3 here is CASSFLGQGASGANVLTF. The CDR3 DNA follows: TGTGCCAGCAGTTTCCTGGGACAGGGGGCCTCTGGGGCCAACGTCCTGACTTTC.

J is TRBJ1-2 and V is TRBV7-9; D gene uncertain. Per the germline V gene, CDR1 is SEHNR and CDR2 is FQNEAQ (reference sequence). The CDR3 is 14 residues long. Trimming took off 6 bases at V and 2 bases at J, with 13 bases between the two ends. CDR3 loop: CASRPGQRNYGYTF. The CDR3 DNA reads TGTGCCAGCAGACCTGGGCAGCGGAACTATGGCTACACCTTC. The entire variable domain, with the rest obtained from reference TRBV7-9 and TRBJ1-2, is as follows: DTGVSQNPRHKITKRGQNVTFRCDPISEHNRLYWYRQTLGQGPEFLTYFQNEAQLEKSRLLSDRFSAERPKGSFSTLEIQRTEQGDSAMYLCASRPGQRNYGYTFGSGTRLTVV.

The gene calls are TRBV19 and TRBJ2-4; D remains ambiguous. With 3 bases removed from V and 0 bases from J, the gap between germline ends came to 9 bases. Germline CDR1 LNHDA, CDR2 SQIVND (reference sequence). This CDR3 is 15 amino acids long. CDR3 DNA sequence: TGTGCCAGTAGTATTCCGAGTATAGCCAAAAACATTCAGTACTTC. Amino acids: CASSIPSIAKNIQYF.

For the CDR3, the DNA is TGCGCCAGCAGCTCCGTTTATGTGGGCGGGGGGGCCTATAGCACAGATACGCAGTATTTT. Protein product: CASSSVYVGGGAYSTDTQYF. The chain links TRBV5-1 to TRBJ2-3; 9 bases fit TRBD2. After removal of 3 bases from V and 0 bases from J, the junction contained 17 bases not matched to a gene. Germline V gene lookup returns CDR1 SGHRS and CDR2 YFSETQ. This CDR3 comprises 20 residues. Complete variable domain (other parts from reference TRBV5-1 and TRBJ2-3): KAGVTQTPRYLIKTRGQQVTLSCSPISGHRSVSWYQQTPGQGLQFLFEYFSETQRNKGNFPGRFSGRQFSNSRSEMNVSTLELGDSALYLCASSSVYVGGGAYSTDTQYFGPGTRLTVL.

The chain combines TRBV5-4 with TRBJ1-6; D possibly corresponds to TRBD1 (6 bases). This CDR3 has 14 amino acids. Germline V gene sequence: CDR1 SGHNT, CDR2 YYREEE (reference sequence). V lost 2 bases to trimming and J lost 11 bases, with 14 bases between them. CDR3 in DNA: TGTGCCAGCAGCTTCGGGACAACGGTGCCACCCCTCCACTTT. This translates into CASSFGTTVPPLHF.

The CDR3: CSVRSQRESTGELFF. The CDR3 nucleotides read TGCAGCGTACGGTCCCAGCGGGAGAGCACCGGGGAGCTGTTTTTT. The J gene is TRBJ2-2, the V gene TRBV29-1; 8 bases match TRBD2. Per germline, CDR1 SQVTM and CDR2 ANQGSEA. V shed 6 bases, J shed 4 bases, and the junction held 10 bases outside the gene matches. This CDR3 is 15 amino acids long.

The V call is TRBV11-2, the J call TRBJ2-3, with 8 positions matching TRBD1. Germline trimming cut 5 bases from V and 4 bases from J; bases unmatched to any gene: 11. This CDR3 comprises 16 residues. Per germline, CDR1 SGHAT and CDR2 FQNNGV. The CDR3 sequence: CASSLTGQGFSDTQYF. The CDR3 nucleotides are TGTGCCAGCAGCCTCACTGGACAGGGATTCTCAGATACGCAGTATTTT.